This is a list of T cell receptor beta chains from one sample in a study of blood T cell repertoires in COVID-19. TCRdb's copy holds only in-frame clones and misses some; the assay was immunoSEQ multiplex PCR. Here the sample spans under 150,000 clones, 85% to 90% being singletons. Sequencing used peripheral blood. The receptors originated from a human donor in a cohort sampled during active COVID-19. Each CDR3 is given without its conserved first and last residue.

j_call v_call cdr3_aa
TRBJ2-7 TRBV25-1 ASSDPRTGRVGYEQY
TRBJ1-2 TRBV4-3 ASSPGQLNGYT
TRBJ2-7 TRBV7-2 ASSSGTNSYEQY
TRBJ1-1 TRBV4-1 ASSQEPGQGFTEAF
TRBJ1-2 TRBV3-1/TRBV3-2 ASSQDRDGYT
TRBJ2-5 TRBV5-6 ASSFPAGGETQY
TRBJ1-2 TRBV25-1 ASSDWTGSGYT
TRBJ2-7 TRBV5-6 ASSPTPDRASEQY
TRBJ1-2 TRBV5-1 ASSLDSLGYT
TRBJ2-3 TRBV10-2 ASRSPAGGNTDTQY
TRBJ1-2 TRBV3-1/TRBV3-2 ASSPTDTNYGYT
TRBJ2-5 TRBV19 ASSRDTRETQY
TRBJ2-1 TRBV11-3 ASSLVLGNEQF
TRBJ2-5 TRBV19 ASSIGGHTETQY
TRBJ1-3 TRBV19 ASSDIMDTIY
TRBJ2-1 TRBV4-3 ASSQEGAGGVDEQF
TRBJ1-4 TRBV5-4 ASSLPREKLF
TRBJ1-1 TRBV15 ATSREQGVEAF
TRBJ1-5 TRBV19 ASSPRVQPQH
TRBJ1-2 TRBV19 ASSSRGDGYT
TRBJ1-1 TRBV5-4 ASSLLQKNTEAF
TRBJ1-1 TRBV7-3 ASSLLGRNTEAF